This T cell receptor (beta chain) comes out of a study of cytomegalovirus exposure and HLA in healthy donors. Study-wide results and caveats: Researchers catalogued 160 or so TCR beta chains as cytomegalovirus-associated.

Participants comprised healthy donors of bone marrow. The PCR used 60 Vbeta and 13 Jbeta primers. Per the original data handling: Later, roughly 80 million unique TCR beta chains were counted in an analysis, and approximately 10 million of them were shared. Here immunoSEQ multiplex PCR was the method, and the copy in TCRdb shows in-frame clones only, minus some. V, J and clone size are taken as reported in that table, and D and trimming were inferred from the DNA itself. Of more than 95,000 clones listed, roughly three quarters are singletons. The CDR3 is 16 residues long. Germline-derived CDR1 and CDR2 are MGHRA and YSYEKL. The J segment lost 2 bases and the V segment lost 2 bases, leaving 6 bases of the junction unmatched. This clone appeared a few times. Its matching antigen is unknown.

The sequenced sample was PBMCs. The gene calls are TRBV4-1 and TRBJ2-3; 8 bases agree with TRBD1. The TCR comes from a woman aged 40 to 55 in good health and CMV-seronegative. The CDR3 region is CASSQSGTGDTDTQYF. CDR3 DNA: TGCGCCAGCAGCCAATCCGGGACAGGCGACACAGATACGCAGTATTTT.